Presented here are 30 T cell receptor beta chains from one specimen sequenced in a study of blood T cell repertoires in COVID-19. Using immunoSEQ multiplex PCR, the repertoire was profiled, and TCRdb retains in-frame clones only, with some absent. The table shows about 32,000 clones, with roughly nine tenths occurring only once. The specimen was peripheral blood. The receptors were gathered from a man over 45 with active or convalescent COVID-19.

This rearrangement joins TRBV28 to TRBJ2-1; 8 bases align to TRBD2. This CDR3 has 17 amino acids. Losses at the gene ends were 4 bases for V and 1 base for J; bases not matched to a gene: 9. Germline V lookup: CDR1 MDHEN, CDR2 SYDVKM. As DNA, the CDR3 is TGTGCCAGCAGTTCCCCGCTTTTAGCGGGATCCTACAATGAGCAGTTCTTC. The encoded protein is CASSSPLLAGSYNEQFF.

This chain links TRBV7-2 with TRBJ2-3; a weak D match, TRBD1 (5 bases). Trimming shortened V by 0 bases and J by 1 base, and 14 bases separated the two germline ends. This CDR3 is 17 amino acids long. Per germline, CDR1 SGHTA and CDR2 FQGNSA. The chain's CDR3 is CASSLAWTTRGTDTQYF. DNA of the CDR3: TGTGCCAGCAGCTTAGCCTGGACAACCAGGGGCACAGATACGCAGTATTTT.

The chain's CDR3 is CASSRGQQETQYF. The CDR3 DNA reads as TGTGCCAGCAGCCGAGGACAGCAAGAGACCCAGTACTTC. The chain is built from TRBV5-4 and TRBJ2-5, with D possibly matching TRBD1 (6 bases). V gave up 4 bases and J gave up 2 bases, with 9 bases separating them. Germline CDR1 is SGHNT and CDR2 is YYREEE (reference sequence). This CDR3 spans 13 amino acids.

The rearrangement uses TRBV4-3 and TRBJ2-5; 8 nucleotides align to TRBD2. In germline, CDR1 is LGHNA, CDR2 YSLEER. With 2 bases clipped from V and 4 bases from J, the junction kept 6 bases outside the gene matches. The CDR3 contains 15 residues. The CDR3 sequence: CASSQLAGGGETQYF. CDR3 bases: TGCGCCAGCAGCCAATTAGCCGGGGGGGGAGAGACCCAGTACTTC.

The rearrangement links TRBV4-3 to TRBJ2-1; 7 nucleotides align to TRBD1. Germline V gives CDR1 LGHNA, CDR2 YSLEER. V lost 0 bases and J lost 5; bases outside the gene matches: 7. This CDR3 is 16 amino acids long. The CDR3 DNA sequence: TGCGCCAGCAGCCAAGAAGGCTGGCAGGGGGACAATGAGCAGTTCTTC. Amino acids: CASSQEGWQGDNEQFF.

The chain links TRBV2 to TRBJ1-5; TRBD1 aligns across 11 bases. CDR3 length equals 15 residues. V trimming: 5 bases; J trimming: 6 bases; junction bases outside the gene matches: 6. The V gene's germline CDR1 is SNHLY and CDR2 FYNNEI. Here the CDR3 reads CASSTSGQGAQPQHF. The CDR3 DNA reads TGTGCCAGCAGTACCTCCGGACAGGGGGCTCAGCCCCAGCATTTT. Variable domain in full (rest from reference TRBV2 and TRBJ1-5): EPEVTQTPSHQVTQMGQEVILRCVPISNHLYFYWYRQILGQKVEFLVSFYNNEISEKSEIFDDQFSVERPDGSNFTLKIRSTKLEDSAMYFCASSTSGQGAQPQHFGDGTRLSIL.

V and J are TRBV5-5 and TRBJ2-3, with TRBD2 as a possible D gene (6 bases). Deletions cut 1 base from V and 4 bases from J, with 10 bases between. The CDR3 consists of 14 residues. Germline-derived CDR1 and CDR2 are SGHKS and YYEKEE (reference sequence). CDR3 DNA: TGTGCCAGCAGCTTGTGGGGGGACGCAGATACGCAGTATTTT. Translating it yields CASSLWGDADTQYF.

This chain uses TRBV4-3 with TRBJ2-2, with TRBD1 matching over 8 bases. This CDR3 has 16 amino acids. After removal of 3 bases from V and 6 bases from J, the junction contained 9 bases not matched to a gene. Germline CDR1 is LGHNA and CDR2 is YSLEER. CDR3 coding DNA: TGCGCCAGCAGCCATCGACAGGGGTATTATTCCGGGGAGCTGTTTTTT. Protein sequence: CASSHRQGYYSGELFF.

The chain is built from TRBV5-1 and TRBJ2-7; 8 nucleotides line up with TRBD2. From germline, CDR1 is SGHRS and CDR2 YFSETQ. J gave up 6 bases and V 0 bases, and 8 bases lay outside the gene matches. The CDR3 runs to 15 residues. The CDR3 reads CASSLDWGLVREQYF. CDR3 nucleotide sequence: TGCGCCAGCAGCTTGGATTGGGGACTAGTACGCGAGCAGTACTTC. Drawing the rest from reference TRBV5-1 and TRBJ2-7, the complete variable domain is KAGVTQTPRYLIKTRGQQVTLSCSPISGHRSVSWYQQTPGQGLQFLFEYFSETQRNKGNFPGRFSGRQFSNSRSEMNVSTLELGDSALYLCASSLDWGLVREQYFGPGTRLTVT.

This chain connects TRBV7-2 to TRBJ2-2; D is uncertain. This CDR3 is built from 16 residues. Trimming removed 1 base at V and 2 bases at J, with 11 bases between. Germline V CDR1 and CDR2: SGHTA, FQGNSA. The CDR3 spells CASSLEVYFNTGELFF. The CDR3 DNA follows: TGTGCCAGCAGCTTAGAAGTCTACTTCAACACCGGGGAGCTGTTTTTT.

The chain links TRBV3-1 (or the pseudogene TRBV3-2) to TRBJ2-1; 8 bases agree with TRBD2. Trimming at V came to 0 bases and at J to 2 bases, leaving 9 bases not matched to a gene. In germline, CDR1 is LGHDT, CDR2 YNNKEL (reference sequence). The CDR3 runs to 18 residues. The CDR3 loop is CASSQERVAAGAYNEQFF. CDR3 sequence (DNA): TGTGCCAGCAGCCAAGAACGAGTAGCAGCGGGGGCCTACAATGAGCAGTTCTTC.

The chain links TRBV6-2 or TRBV6-3 to TRBJ2-2; D is possibly TRBD2 (6 bases). The CDR3 has 16 residues. Germline loops: CDR1 MNHEY, CDR2 SVGEGT. The V end was cut by 2 bases, the J end by 2 bases, with 12 bases between. CDR3 in DNA: TGTGCCAGCAGTTACGGCGGGACGTTTAACACCGGGGAGCTGTTTTTT. It is translated as CASSYGGTFNTGELFF.

V is TRBV7-2 and J is TRBJ2-1; no clear D. V lost 5 bases, J lost 3 bases, and 11 bases lay in between. The CDR3 runs to 14 residues. The germline gives CDR1 SGHTA, CDR2 FQGNSA. In DNA, the CDR3 is TGTGCCAGCAGCCCACGCCACTTCTACAATGAGCAGTTCTTC. It is translated as CASSPRHFYNEQFF.

J is TRBJ2-5 and V is TRBV28; TRBD2 matches 16 bases. Unmatched junction bases numbered 14, after V lost 5 bases and J lost 5 bases. The CDR3 is 19 residues long. Germline loops: CDR1 MDHEN, CDR2 SYDVKM. For the CDR3, the DNA is TGTGCCAGCAGTGCGGGACTAGCGGGAGGGCCGGGTGGATTGGAGACCCAGTACTTC. Its translation: CASSAGLAGGPGGLETQYF.

CDR3 nucleotide sequence: TGTGCCAGCAGCCTTAGGGGTCACACTGAAGCTTTCTTT. Its translation: CASSLRGHTEAFF. The V gene is TRBV3-1 (or the pseudogene TRBV3-2), the J gene TRBJ1-1, with D possibly TRBD1 on 5 matching bases. The V end lost 4 bases, the J end lost 3 bases, and 9 bases lay between the germline ends. Germline V lookup: CDR1 LGHDT, CDR2 YNNKEL (reference sequence). The CDR3 has 13 residues.

Remarks on this clone: Other DNA sequences in the sample encode the same CDR3. V usage is TRBV9 and J usage is TRBJ2-7; D ambiguous. Trimming cost V 0 bases and J 2 bases, with 9 bases left between them. The CDR3 consists of 14 residues. Germline lookup yields CDR1 SGDLS and CDR2 YYNGEE. CDR3 coding DNA: TGTGCCAGCAGCGTAGGGGCAGCCGCCTACGAGCAGTACTTC. This translates into CASSVGAAAYEQYF.

The chain combines TRBV27 with TRBJ1-4; D is possibly TRBD1 (6 bases). V lost 7 bases to trimming and J lost 2 bases, with 17 bases between them. The CDR3 loop spans 16 amino acids. Germline assignment: CDR1 MNHEY and CDR2 SMNVEV (reference sequence). The CDR3 protein is CASKKAGTRTNEKLFF. CDR3 DNA: TGTGCCAGCAAAAAAGCCGGGACACGGACTAATGAAAAACTGTTTTTT. The full variable domain, its missing parts supplied by reference TRBV27 and TRBJ1-4, is EAQVTQNPRYLITVTGKKLTVTCSQNMNHEYMSWYRQDPGLGLRQIYYSMNVEVTDKGDVPEGYKVSRKEKRNFPLILESPSPNQTSLYFCASKKAGTRTNEKLFFGSGTQLSVL.

In this sample, this clone is medium-sized. This chain links TRBV11-2 with TRBJ2-7, with 9 bases identical to TRBD2. The CDR3 is 14 residues long. Trimming removed 4 bases from V and 2 bases from J; junction bases left unmatched: 3. Germline-derived CDR1 and CDR2 are SGHAT and FQNNGV. The CDR3 DNA follows: TGTGCCAGCAGCTCTAGCGGGATCGCCTACGAGCAGTACTTC. It translates to CASSSSGIAYEQYF.

The chain links TRBV14 to TRBJ2-3; TRBD2 matches 7 bases. CDR3 size: 16 residues. The germline V gene has CDR1 SGHDN and CDR2 FVKESK. J gave up 3 bases and V 2 bases, and 8 bases lay outside the gene matches. The CDR3, as DNA: TGTGCCAGCAGCCAAATGGGGAGGGAGTCGACAGATACGCAGTATTTT. Translated: CASSQMGRESTDTQYF.

The J gene is TRBJ2-3, the V gene TRBV11-1; TRBD2 matches at 10 bases. This CDR3 is built from 16 residues. Germline loops: CDR1 SGHAT, CDR2 FQDESV (reference sequence). With V trimmed by 1 base and J by 3 bases, 4 bases remained unmatched. CDR3 region: CASSLGLAGITDTQYF. In DNA, the CDR3 is TGTGCCAGCAGCTTAGGACTAGCGGGTATTACAGATACGCAGTATTTT.

The chain recombines TRBV24-1 with TRBJ2-1; TRBD2 matches 16 bases. The CDR3 length is 18 residues. CDR1 is KGHDR and CDR2 is SFDVKD in the germline V gene. V shed 4 bases, J shed 4 bases, and the junction held 6 bases outside the gene matches. CDR3 bases: TGTGCCACCAGTGACCCGGGACTAGCGGGAGGGTTATACAATGAGCAGTTCTTC. This gives the protein CATSDPGLAGGLYNEQFF.

This chain uses TRBV28 with TRBJ2-4, with D hard to call. The CDR3 has 14 amino acids. Germline V gene data show CDR1 as MDHEN and CDR2 as SYDVKM. V shed 6 bases and J shed 4 bases, with 13 bases lying between them. The CDR3 is CASSSNRPKNIQYF. The CDR3 DNA reads as TGTGCCAGCAGCTCCAACAGACCTAAAAACATTCAGTACTTC.

The chain links TRBV3-1 (or the pseudogene TRBV3-2) to TRBJ2-2, with TRBD2 matching over 13 bases. Germline V gene data show CDR1 as LGHDT and CDR2 as YNNKEL (reference sequence). Germline trimming cut 6 bases from V and 1 base from J; bases unmatched to any gene: 20. CDR3 length: 22 residues. The CDR3 region is CASRSKWTSGSYGALNTGELFF. CDR3 DNA: TGTGCCAGCAGATCTAAATGGACTAGCGGGAGTTATGGGGCCCTGAACACCGGGGAGCTGTTTTTT.

V is TRBV7-6 and J is TRBJ1-4; D not resolved. Germline CDR1 and CDR2: SGHVS and FNYEAQ. With 6 bases removed from V and 8 bases from J, the gap between germline ends came to 22 bases. The CDR3 length is 16 residues. The CDR3 DNA sequence: TGTGCCAGCAGTTTACCATCGGGGTTCCTAAAGGAAAAACTGTTTTTT. Its translation: CASSLPSGFLKEKLFF.

CDR3 residues: CASSQVTGGEYEQYF. CDR3 coding DNA: TGTGCCAGCAGCCAAGTAACAGGGGGGGAGTACGAGCAGTACTTC. The rearrangement links TRBV14 to TRBJ2-7; perhaps TRBD1 as D (8 bases). From germline, CDR1 is SGHDN and CDR2 FVKESK. The CDR3 has 15 amino acids. Trimming left V 1 base short and J 4 bases short, with 14 bases between.

The rearrangement joins TRBV20-1 to TRBJ2-3, with D uncertain. Trimming stripped 6 bases from V and 3 bases from J, with 7 bases between. CDR1 and CDR2 from the germline V gene are DFQATT and SNEGSKA (reference sequence). CDR3 length: 11 amino acids. The CDR3 is CSAHRTDTQYF. For the CDR3, the DNA is TGCAGTGCACACCGAACAGATACGCAGTATTTT.

The chain carries TRBV19 and TRBJ2-1, with a weak D call TRBD2 (5 bases). Germline-derived CDR1 and CDR2 are LNHDA and SQIVND (reference sequence). The V gene lost 6 bases and the J gene lost 0 bases, with 12 bases spanning the gap. This CDR3 has 15 amino acids. This CDR3 is CASRIGLGSYNEQFF. As DNA, the CDR3 is TGTGCCAGTAGAATCGGACTGGGCTCCTACAATGAGCAGTTCTTC.

The gene calls are TRBV14 and TRBJ2-7; a possible D gene is TRBD1 (6 bases). The germline CDR1 and CDR2 sequences are SGHDN and FVKESK. The CDR3 extends over 15 amino acids. The germline V and J ends were trimmed by 1 base and 2 bases, with 12 bases remaining between them. The CDR3 region is CASSQGQADTYEQYF. The CDR3 nucleotides are TGTGCCAGCAGCCAAGGACAGGCCGATACCTACGAGCAGTACTTC.

Only one count was recorded for this clone. The chain combines TRBV28 with TRBJ2-1; TRBD2 matches 10 bases. The V segment lost 3 bases and the J segment 3 bases; nucleotides outside the gene matches: 2. The CDR3 sequence is 15 residues long. CDR1 and CDR2 (germline): MDHEN, SYDVKM. Here the CDR3 DNA reads TGTGCCAGCAGTTTCTTAGCGGGAGGCTACAATGAGCAGTTCTTC. It specifies CASSFLAGGYNEQFF.

This chain uses TRBV11-2 with TRBJ2-7; the match to TRBD2 covers 11 bases. The CDR3 loop spans 16 amino acids. In germline, CDR1 is SGHAT, CDR2 FQNNGV. After removal of 3 bases from V and 0 bases from J, the junction contained 4 bases not matched to a gene. CDR3 bases: TGTGCCAGCAGCTTGCTAGCGGGAGGTACCTCCTACGAGCAGTACTTC. Its translation is CASSLLAGGTSYEQYF. Drawing the rest from reference TRBV11-2 and TRBJ2-7, the complete variable domain is EAGVAQSPRYKIIEKRQSVAFWCNPISGHATLYWYQQILGQGPKLLIQFQNNGVVDDSQLPKDRFSAERLKGVDSTLKIQPAKLEDSAVYLCASSLLAGGTSYEQYFGPGTRLTVT.